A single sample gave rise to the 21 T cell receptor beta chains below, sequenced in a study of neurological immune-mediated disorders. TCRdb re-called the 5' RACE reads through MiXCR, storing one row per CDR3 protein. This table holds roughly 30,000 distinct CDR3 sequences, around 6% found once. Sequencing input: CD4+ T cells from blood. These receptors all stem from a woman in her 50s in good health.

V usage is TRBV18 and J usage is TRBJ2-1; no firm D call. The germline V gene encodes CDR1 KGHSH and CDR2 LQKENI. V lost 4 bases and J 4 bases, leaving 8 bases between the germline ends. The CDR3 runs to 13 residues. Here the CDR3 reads CASSREFYNEQFF. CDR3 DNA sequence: TGTGCCAGCTCACGCGAGTTTTACAATGAGCAGTTCTTC. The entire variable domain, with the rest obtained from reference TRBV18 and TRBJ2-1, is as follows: NAGVMQNPRHLVRRRGQEARLRCSPMKGHSHVYWYRQLPEEGLKFMVYLQKENIIDESGMPKERFSAEFPKEGPSILRIQQVVRGDSAAYFCASSREFYNEQFFGPGTRLTVL.

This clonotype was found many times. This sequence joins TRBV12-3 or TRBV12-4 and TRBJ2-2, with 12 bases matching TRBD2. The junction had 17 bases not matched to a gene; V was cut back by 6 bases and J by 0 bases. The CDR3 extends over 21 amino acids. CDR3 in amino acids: CASSRASQLTSGSPNTGELFF. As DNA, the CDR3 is TGTGCCAGCAGCCGGGCCAGTCAACTGACTAGCGGGAGCCCGAACACCGGGGAGCTGTTTTTT.

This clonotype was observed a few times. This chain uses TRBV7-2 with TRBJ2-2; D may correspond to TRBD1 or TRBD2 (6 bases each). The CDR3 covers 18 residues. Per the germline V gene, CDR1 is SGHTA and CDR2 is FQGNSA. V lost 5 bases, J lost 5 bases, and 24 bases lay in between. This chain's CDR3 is CASSPGLRVRRGTGELFF. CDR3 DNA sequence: TGTGCCAGCAGCCCCGGTCTGAGGGTCAGGAGGGGGACCGGGGAGCTGTTTTTT. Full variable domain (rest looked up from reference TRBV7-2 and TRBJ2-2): GAGVSQSPSNKVTEKGKDVELRCDPISGHTALYWYRQSLGQGLEFLIYFQGNSAPDKSGLPSDRFSAERTGGSVSTLTIQRTQQEDSAVYLCASSPGLRVRRGTGELFFGEGSRLTVL.

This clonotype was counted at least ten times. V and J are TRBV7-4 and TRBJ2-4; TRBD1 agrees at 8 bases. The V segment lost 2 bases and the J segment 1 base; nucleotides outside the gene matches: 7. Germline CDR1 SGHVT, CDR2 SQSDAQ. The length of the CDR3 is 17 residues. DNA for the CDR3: TGTGCCAGCAGCTTACCCCAGGGGGCAGCGGCCAAAAACATTCAGTACTTC. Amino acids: CASSLPQGAAAKNIQYF.

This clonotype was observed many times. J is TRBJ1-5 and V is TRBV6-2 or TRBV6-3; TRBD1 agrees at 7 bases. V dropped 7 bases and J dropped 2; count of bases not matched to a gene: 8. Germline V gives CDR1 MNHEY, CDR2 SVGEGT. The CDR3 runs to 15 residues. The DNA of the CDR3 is TGTGCCAGCACCACACTCGGGACAGGCAATCAGCCCCAGCATTTT. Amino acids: CASTTLGTGNQPQHF.

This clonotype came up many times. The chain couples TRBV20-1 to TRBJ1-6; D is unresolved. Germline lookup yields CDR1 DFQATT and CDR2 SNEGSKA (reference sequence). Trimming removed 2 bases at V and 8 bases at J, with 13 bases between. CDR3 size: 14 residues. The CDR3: CSARPRHGDSPLHF. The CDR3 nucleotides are TGCAGTGCTAGACCAAGGCACGGGGATTCACCCCTCCACTTT.

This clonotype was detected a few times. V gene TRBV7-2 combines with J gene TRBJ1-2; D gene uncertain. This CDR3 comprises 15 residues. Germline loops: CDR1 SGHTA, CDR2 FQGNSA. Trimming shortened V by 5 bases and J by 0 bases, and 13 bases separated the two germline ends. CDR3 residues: CASSPASGANYGYTF. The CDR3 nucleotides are TGTGCCAGCAGCCCGGCCAGTGGCGCTAACTATGGCTACACCTTC.

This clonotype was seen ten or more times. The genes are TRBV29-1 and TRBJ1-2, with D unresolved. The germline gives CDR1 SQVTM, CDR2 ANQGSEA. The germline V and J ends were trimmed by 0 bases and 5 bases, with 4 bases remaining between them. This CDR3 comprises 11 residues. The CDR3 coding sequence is TGCAGCGTTGAAGATCGGTATGGCTACACCTTC. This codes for CSVEDRYGYTF.

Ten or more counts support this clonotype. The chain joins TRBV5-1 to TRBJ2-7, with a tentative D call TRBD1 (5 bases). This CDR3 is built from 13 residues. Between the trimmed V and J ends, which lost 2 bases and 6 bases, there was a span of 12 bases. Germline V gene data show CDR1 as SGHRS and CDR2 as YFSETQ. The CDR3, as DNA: TGCGCCAGCAGCTTAGATAAGGGGCGCGAGCAGTACTTC. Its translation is CASSLDKGREQYF.

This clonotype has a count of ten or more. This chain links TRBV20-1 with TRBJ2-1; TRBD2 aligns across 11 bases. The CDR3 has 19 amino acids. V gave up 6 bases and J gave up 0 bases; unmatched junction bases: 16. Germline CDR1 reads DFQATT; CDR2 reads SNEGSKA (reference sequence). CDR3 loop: CSAPGIGTSGLSSYNEQFF. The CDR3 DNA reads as TGCAGTGCCCCGGGTATAGGGACTAGCGGCCTGAGCTCCTACAATGAGCAGTTCTTC.

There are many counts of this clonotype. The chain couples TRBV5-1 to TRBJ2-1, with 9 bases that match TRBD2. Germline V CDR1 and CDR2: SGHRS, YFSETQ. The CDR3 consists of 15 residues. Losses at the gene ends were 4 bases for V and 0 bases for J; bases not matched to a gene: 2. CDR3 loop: CASSPSGNSYNEQFF. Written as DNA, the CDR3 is TGCGCCAGCAGCCCTAGCGGGAACTCCTACAATGAGCAGTTCTTC.

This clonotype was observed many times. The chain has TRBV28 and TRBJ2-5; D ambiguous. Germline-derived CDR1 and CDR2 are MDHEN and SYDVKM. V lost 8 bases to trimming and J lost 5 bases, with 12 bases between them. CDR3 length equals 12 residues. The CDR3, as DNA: TGTGCCAGCGGGCTCACCTCGGAGACCCAGTACTTC. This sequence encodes CASGLTSETQYF.

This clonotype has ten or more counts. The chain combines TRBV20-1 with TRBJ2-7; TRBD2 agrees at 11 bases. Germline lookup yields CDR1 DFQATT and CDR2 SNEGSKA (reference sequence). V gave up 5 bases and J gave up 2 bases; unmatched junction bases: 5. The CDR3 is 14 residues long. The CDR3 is CSALLAGEPYEQYF. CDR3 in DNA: TGCAGTGCTTTACTAGCGGGGGAGCCCTACGAGCAGTACTTC.

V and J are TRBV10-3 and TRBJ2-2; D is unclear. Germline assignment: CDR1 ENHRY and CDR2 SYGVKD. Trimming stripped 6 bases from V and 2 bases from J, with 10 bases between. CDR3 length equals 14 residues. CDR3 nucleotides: TGTGCCATCAGCCCTCCAATCAACACCGGGGAGCTGTTTTTT. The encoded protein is CAISPPINTGELFF.

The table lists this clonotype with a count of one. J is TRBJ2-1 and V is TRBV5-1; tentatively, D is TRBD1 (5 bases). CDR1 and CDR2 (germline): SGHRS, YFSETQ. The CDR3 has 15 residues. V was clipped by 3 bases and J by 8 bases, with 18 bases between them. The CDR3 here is CASSSPAQGRDEQFF. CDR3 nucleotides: TGCGCCAGCAGCTCCCCCGCGCAGGGCCGAGATGAGCAGTTCTTC.

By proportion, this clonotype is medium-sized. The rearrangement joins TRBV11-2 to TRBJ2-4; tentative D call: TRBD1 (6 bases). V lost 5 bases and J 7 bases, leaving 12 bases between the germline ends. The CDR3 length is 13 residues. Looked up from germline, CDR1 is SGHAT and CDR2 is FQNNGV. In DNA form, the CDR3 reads TGTGCCAGCAGCCTCGAAACAGGGAACATTCAGTACTTC. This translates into CASSLETGNIQYF.

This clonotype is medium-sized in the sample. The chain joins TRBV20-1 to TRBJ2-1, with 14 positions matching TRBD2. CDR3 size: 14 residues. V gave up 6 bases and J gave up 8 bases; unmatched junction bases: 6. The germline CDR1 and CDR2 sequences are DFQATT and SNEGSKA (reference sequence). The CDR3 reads CSALTSGRADEQFF. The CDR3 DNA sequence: TGCAGTGCGTTGACTAGCGGGAGGGCCGATGAGCAGTTCTTC.

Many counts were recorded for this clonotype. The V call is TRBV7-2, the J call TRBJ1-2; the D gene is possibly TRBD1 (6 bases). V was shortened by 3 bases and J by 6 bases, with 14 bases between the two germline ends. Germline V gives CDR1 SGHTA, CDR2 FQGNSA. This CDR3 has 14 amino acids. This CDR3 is CASSFHSGVDGYTF. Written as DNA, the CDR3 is TGTGCCAGCAGCTTTCATTCAGGGGTTGATGGCTACACCTTC.

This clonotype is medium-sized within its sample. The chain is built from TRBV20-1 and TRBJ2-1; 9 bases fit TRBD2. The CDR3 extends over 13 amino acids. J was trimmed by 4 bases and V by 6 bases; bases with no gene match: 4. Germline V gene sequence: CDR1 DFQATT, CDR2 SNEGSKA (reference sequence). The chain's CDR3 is CSATSGYYNEQFF. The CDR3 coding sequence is TGCAGTGCGACTAGCGGTTATTACAATGAGCAGTTCTTC.

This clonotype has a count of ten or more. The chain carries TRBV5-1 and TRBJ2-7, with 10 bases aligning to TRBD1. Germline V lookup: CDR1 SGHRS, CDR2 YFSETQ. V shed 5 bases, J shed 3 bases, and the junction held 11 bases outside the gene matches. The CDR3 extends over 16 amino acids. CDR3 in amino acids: CASSLLGGQGFYEQYF. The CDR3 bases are TGCGCCAGCAGTTTGCTTGGGGGACAGGGGTTCTACGAGCAGTACTTC. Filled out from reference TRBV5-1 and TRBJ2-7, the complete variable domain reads KAGVTQTPRYLIKTRGQQVTLSCSPISGHRSVSWYQQTPGQGLQFLFEYFSETQRNKGNFPGRFSGRQFSNSRSEMNVSTLELGDSALYLCASSLLGGQGFYEQYFGPGTRLTVT.

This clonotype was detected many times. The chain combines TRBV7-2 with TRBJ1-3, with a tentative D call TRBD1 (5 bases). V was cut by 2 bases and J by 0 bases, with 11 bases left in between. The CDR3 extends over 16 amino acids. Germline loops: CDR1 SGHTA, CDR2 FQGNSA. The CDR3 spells CASSLSQTVSGNTIYF. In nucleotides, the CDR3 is TGTGCCAGCAGCTTATCACAGACAGTCTCTGGAAACACCATATATTTT.